The rows below give T cell receptor beta chains drawn from one sample of a study of T cell changes during pregnancy in multiple sclerosis. Produced via immunoSEQ multiplex PCR; TCRdb's table is partial and in-frame only. The profile shows tens of thousands of clones, 90% to 95% of them singletons. Sequencing was performed on CD8+ T cells from peripheral blood mononuclear cells, taken in the third trimester of pregnancy. Receptor source: a female donor with multiple sclerosis, enrolled in a pregnancy study. The CDR3 runs from the conserved cysteine through the conserved F or W. A D gene is named only where the DNA matches it firmly. Some rows mark clone size as missing; the rest say once, few, many or name a class of expanded clone.

clone_size,d_call,v_call,j_call,cdr3_nt,cdr3_aa
.,.,TRBV7-6,TRBJ1-3,TGTGCCAGCAGCTTATTTGGGGGCGCGCCTGGAAACACCATATATTTT,CASSLFGGAPGNTIYF
.,.,TRBV11-2,TRBJ2-3,TGTGCCAGCAGTCAGGGGAGGGTGGCAGATACGCAGTATTTT,CASSQGRVADTQYF
.,.,TRBV7-6,TRBJ1-1,TGTGCCAGCAGCCTCCGGGGTATCACTGAAGCTTTCTTT,CASSLRGITEAFF
.,.,TRBV9,TRBJ2-3,TGTGCCAGCAGCGCCAGGGCAGATACGCAGTATTTT,CASSARADTQYF
large,TRBD1,TRBV6-1,TRBJ1-2,TGTGCCAGCAGTGCCGGGACAGGTGAGGTTGGCTACACCTTC,CASSAGTGEVGYTF
once,.,TRBV6-1,TRBJ2-2,TGTGCCAGCAGTGTCCCGACGGACAGATCGAACACCGGGGAGCTGTTTTTT,CASSVPTDRSNTGELFF
.,.,TRBV5-5,TRBJ2-7,TGTGCCAGCAGCTTTGACAGTTCCTACGAGCAGTACTTC,CASSFDSSYEQYF
.,.,TRBV10-3,TRBJ1-2,TGTGCCATCAGTGAGGGGGCCGAAGTCTATGGCTACACCTTC,CAISEGAEVYGYTF
.,TRBD1,TRBV27,TRBJ2-3,TGTGCCAGCAGTTTATTTCCAGGGGGAGTCAGGCATACGCAGTATTTT,CASSLFPGGVRHTQYF
once,TRBD1,TRBV7-9,TRBJ1-2,TGTGCCAGCAGCTTGACAGGGAATGGCTACACCTTC,CASSLTGNGYTF
.,.,TRBV7-3,TRBJ2-2,TGTGCCAGCAGCCCGGGAGGGGAGCTGTTTTTT,CASSPGGELFF
.,.,TRBV6-6,TRBJ1-1,TGTGCCAGCAGTCTAACGAACACTGAAGCTTTCTTT,CASSLTNTEAFF
.,TRBD2,TRBV7-3,TRBJ2-7,TGTGCCAGCAGCTCGCTAGCGGGCGAGGGCTACGAGCAGTACTTC,CASSSLAGEGYEQYF
.,.,TRBV7-6,TRBJ2-7,TGTGCCAGCAGCTTAGCTGTTGAGGCCCCCTACGAGCAGTACTTC,CASSLAVEAPYEQYF
.,.,TRBV7-9,TRBJ1-3,TGTGCCAGCAGCTCCTCCAAGATGGGGGGATCCTCTGGAAACACCATATATTTT,CASSSSKMGGSSGNTIYF
.,.,TRBV5-1,TRBJ2-7,TGCGCCAGCAGCTTGGCCCCCGGGCAGGGACTCGGGGGTGGCTACGAGCAGTACTTC,CASSLAPGQGLGGGYEQYF
few,TRBD2,TRBV10-1,TRBJ2-7,TGCGCCAGCAGTGACGGGAGGGCCGGCGAGCAGTACTTC,CASSDGRAGEQYF
.,.,TRBV5-8,TRBJ2-3,TGTGCCAGCAGCTTTGAACTAACCACAGATACGCAGTATTTT,CASSFELTTDTQYF
.,TRBD2,TRBV7-9,TRBJ2-1,TGTGCCAGCAGCACTACTAGCGGGGCCTATGAGCAGTTCTTC,CASSTTSGAYEQFF
.,TRBD1,TRBV9,TRBJ1-4,TGTGCCAGCAGCTTAGATACAGGGGCAACTAATGAAAAACTGTTTTTT,CASSLDTGATNEKLFF
.,TRBD2,TRBV4-1,TRBJ2-3,TGCGCCAGCAGCCAAGTGACACTAGCGGGAGTCTCAGATACGCAGTATTTT,CASSQVTLAGVSDTQYF
.,TRBD2,TRBV13,TRBJ2-7,TGTGCCAGCAGCTTGGGACTAGCTTACGAGCAGTACTTC,CASSLGLAYEQYF
.,.,TRBV28,TRBJ2-2,TGTGCCAGCAGTTTGGAGGGGAACACCGGGGAGCTGTTTTTT,CASSLEGNTGELFF
.,.,TRBV27,TRBJ2-7,TGTGCCAGCAGTTTAGGTGTAGCCGGGTACGAGCAGTACTTC,CASSLGVAGYEQYF
.,.,TRBV21-1,TRBJ1-6,TGTGCCAGCAGCAATTCAACTACGGCGAGCTCCTATAATTCACCCCTCCACTTT,CASSNSTTASSYNSPLHF
.,TRBD2,TRBV2,TRBJ2-1,TGTGCCAGCAGTGATAGATTAGGGAGGGGCTCCTACAATGAGCAGTTCTTC,CASSDRLGRGSYNEQFF
.,.,TRBV11-2,TRBJ2-5,TGTGCCAGCAGCCCCAGTGGGAGTTCACAAGAGACCCAGTACTTC,CASSPSGSSQETQYF
.,TRBD1,TRBV4-1,TRBJ1-4,TGCGCCAGCAGCTTGACAGGGACTAATGAAAAACTGTTTTTT,CASSLTGTNEKLFF
.,TRBD1,TRBV27,TRBJ1-5,TGTGCCAGCAGCCGGGGACAGGGTGCGGGTCAGCCCCAGCATTTT,CASSRGQGAGQPQHF
once,TRBD2,TRBV11-2,TRBJ2-3,TGTGCAGCAGGAGCGGGGGTGATCACAGATACGCAGTATTTT,CAAGAGVITDTQYF
.,.,TRBV9,TRBJ2-3,TGTGCCAGCAGCGCACAGACCCACACAGATACGCAGTATTTT,CASSAQTHTDTQYF
.,TRBD1,TRBV7-8,TRBJ1-1,TGTGCCAGCAGCTTAACCCTGCCTGGACAGGGGGCGGTAATTGAAGCTTTCTTT,CASSLTLPGQGAVIEAFF
.,.,TRBV9,TRBJ2-2,TGTGCCAGCAGCGTCAGGGGTCGGACCGGGGAGCTGTTTTTT,CASSVRGRTGELFF
.,.,TRBV7-2,TRBJ2-7,TGTGCCAGCAGCCGGGACAAATCCTACGAGCAGTACTTC,CASSRDKSYEQYF
.,.,TRBV9,TRBJ1-1,TGTGCCAGCAGCGTGTCCCGGGCGGGTACTGAAGCTTTCTTT,CASSVSRAGTEAFF
.,TRBD2,TRBV6-5,TRBJ2-2,TGTGCCAGCAGCTCGACTAGCGGGGACACCGGGGAGCTGTTTTTT,CASSSTSGDTGELFF
.,TRBD2,TRBV4-2,TRBJ2-5,TGTGCCAGCAGCCAAGATCGGGGACTAAAGCGGGGGCCACCTTGGGAAGAGACCCAGTACTTC,CASSQDRGLKRGPPWEETQYF
.,TRBD2,TRBV10-3,TRBJ2-5,TGTGCCATCAGTATTACTAGCGGGAGTATTGGAGAGACCCAGTACTTC,CAISITSGSIGETQYF
.,TRBD2,TRBV5-6,TRBJ2-7,TGTGCCAGCAGCTTCCAGCGGGGGCCGACCTACGAGCAGTACTTC,CASSFQRGPTYEQYF
.,.,TRBV6-1,TRBJ2-7,TGTGCCAGCAGTGAAGAACAGGGCCCCTGGTACGAGCAGTACTTC,CASSEEQGPWYEQYF
.,.,TRBV6-5,TRBJ1-3,TGTGCCAGCAGAGAGCTTACCTCTGGAAACACCATATATTTT,CASRELTSGNTIYF
.,TRBD1,TRBV14,TRBJ2-7,TGTGCCAGCAGCTCGCCGGGACAGGGGGAATACGAGCAGTACTTC,CASSSPGQGEYEQYF
.,TRBD1,TRBV7-9,TRBJ2-7,TGTGCCAGCAGCTCGGGACAGGGCCTCTACGAGCAGTACTTC,CASSSGQGLYEQYF
.,.,TRBV11-2,TRBJ2-5,TGTGCCAGCAGCCGAAGGGAGAGGGGGGAGACCCAGTACTTC,CASSRRERGETQYF
once,TRBD2,TRBV6-5,TRBJ2-5,TGTGTCAGCGTGGCTACTAGCGGGATAGGGGAGACCCAGTACTTC,CVSVATSGIGETQYF
.,TRBD1,TRBV4-2,TRBJ1-2,TGTGCCAGCAGCCCCTCCCCCGGGACAGCCTATGGCTACACCTTC,CASSPSPGTAYGYTF
.,.,TRBV6-1,TRBJ1-4,TGTGCCAGCCGGCTAGGAGACGAGGGTGAAAAACTGTTTTTT,CASRLGDEGEKLFF
.,.,TRBV19,TRBJ1-1,TGTGCCAGTAGTAGGGGAGGGGGGAACACTGAAGCTTTCTTT,CASSRGGGNTEAFF
.,TRBD1,TRBV6-5,TRBJ2-7,TGTGCCAGCAGCCTTGGACAGGGCTACGAGCAGTACTTC,CASSLGQGYEQYF
.,.,TRBV5-5,TRBJ1-3,TGTGCCAGCAGCTTGGGGGCCGGATCTGGAAACACCATATATTTT,CASSLGAGSGNTIYF
.,TRBD2,TRBV30,TRBJ2-7,TGTGCCTGGAGTCCCTCGACTAGCGGGAGGTTGAGAGAGCAGTACTTC,CAWSPSTSGRLREQYF